A single sample is the source of the 32 T cell receptor beta chains below, sequenced in a study of T-cell memory formation after mild COVID-19. TCRdb processed the 5' RACE reads anew with MiXCR; each CDR3 protein has one entry. The sample records about 350,000 distinct CDR3 sequences, roughly an eighth being singletons. Sequencing was done on a sample of PBMCs or a T cell subset sorted from them (not recorded which). The source of these receptors is a man aged 18-30 years who had mild COVID-19 (a few samples of this study predate the infection). Cell type and time point are not known.

This clonotype occurred a few times. The chain joins TRBV4-1 to TRBJ1-1; tentative D call: TRBD1 (6 bases). Per germline, CDR1 MGHRA and CDR2 YSYEKL. Trimming left V 4 bases short and J 4 bases short, with 16 bases between. The CDR3 runs to 15 residues. The CDR3 DNA follows: TGCGCCAGCAGCCTCTCGTCGAGGGGGGGCACTGAAGCTTTCTTT. This gives the protein CASSLSSRGGTEAFF.

This clonotype was picked up many times. The rearrangement uses TRBV6-6 and TRBJ1-4; perhaps TRBD1 as D (6 bases). Looked up from germline, CDR1 is MNHNY and CDR2 is SVGAGI (reference sequence). Trimming took off 6 bases at V and 6 bases at J, with 17 bases between the two ends. There are 15 residues in the CDR3. CDR3 residues: CASRGNRAEYEKLFF. CDR3 DNA: TGTGCCAGCAGGGGTAACAGGGCCGAGTATGAAAAACTGTTTTTT.

A few counts support this clonotype. The chain employs TRBV5-1 and TRBJ2-1, with D possibly TRBD1 on 7 matching bases. Germline V gene data show CDR1 as SGHRS and CDR2 as YFSETQ. Trimming took off 1 base at V and 5 bases at J, with 13 bases between the two ends. The CDR3 contains 15 residues. CDR3 in amino acids: CASSLTAGGNNEQFF. The CDR3, as DNA: TGCGCCAGCAGCTTGACGGCAGGGGGGAACAATGAGCAGTTCTTC.

A few counts support this clonotype. The chain links TRBV29-1 to TRBJ2-1, with unresolved D. Germline loops: CDR1 SQVTM, CDR2 ANQGSEA. This CDR3 is 14 amino acids long. Between the trimmed V and J ends, which lost 6 bases and 0 bases, there was a span of 12 bases. The CDR3 reads CSVREPSSYNEQFF. CDR3 in DNA: TGCAGCGTCCGAGAACCCAGCTCCTACAATGAGCAGTTCTTC.

This clonotype was found many times. This rearrangement joins TRBV5-1 to TRBJ2-3; D gene unclear. V was clipped by 4 bases and J by 5 bases, with 8 bases between them. This CDR3 has 12 residues. Germline assignment: CDR1 SGHRS and CDR2 YFSETQ. The CDR3: CASSVDIDTQYF. CDR3 coding DNA: TGCGCCAGCAGCGTCGACATAGATACGCAGTATTTT.

Only a few counts were recorded for this clonotype. The chain uses TRBV5-6 and TRBJ2-3, with 11 bases aligning to TRBD2. V shed 1 base, J shed 0 bases, and the junction held 1 base outside the gene matches. CDR1 and CDR2 from the germline V gene are SGHDT and YYEEEE. There are 16 residues in the CDR3. The CDR3 region is CASSLLAGGSTDTQYF. The CDR3 bases are TGTGCCAGCAGCTTGTTAGCGGGGGGGAGCACAGATACGCAGTATTTT.

This chain uses TRBV28 with TRBJ2-7, with D possibly TRBD1 on 6 matching bases. The V gene's germline CDR1 is MDHEN and CDR2 SYDVKM. The CDR3 covers 15 residues. V was trimmed by 2 bases and J by 2 bases, leaving 13 bases between them. The DNA for the CDR3 is TGTGCCAGCAGTTTACAGTCAGACAGGACCTACGAGCAGTACGTC. It encodes CASSLQSDRTYEQYV.

The table lists this clonotype with many counts. The gene calls are TRBV5-1 and TRBJ2-3; 7 bases map to TRBD1. CDR1 and CDR2 (germline): SGHRS, YFSETQ. This CDR3 contains 15 residues. Germline trimming cut 0 bases from V and 4 bases from J; bases unmatched to any gene: 5. For the CDR3, the DNA is TGCGCCAGCAGCTTGGGACAGGGTGGGGCAGATACGCAGTATTTT. This sequence encodes CASSLGQGGADTQYF. The entire variable domain, with the rest obtained from reference TRBV5-1 and TRBJ2-3, is as follows: KAGVTQTPRYLIKTRGQQVTLSCSPISGHRSVSWYQQTPGQGLQFLFEYFSETQRNKGNFPGRFSGRQFSNSRSEMNVSTLELGDSALYLCASSLGQGGADTQYFGPGTRLTVL.

This clonotype was observed a few times. V is TRBV27 and J is TRBJ2-5; 7 bases align to TRBD1. The CDR3 contains 15 residues. Trimming took 5 bases from V and 2 from J; bases not matched to a gene: 8. Germline V CDR1 and CDR2: MNHEY, SMNVEV (reference sequence). The CDR3 DNA reads as TGTGCCAGCAGTATCGGGACAGAAACACAAGAGACCCAGTACTTC. Translating gives CASSIGTETQETQYF.

The chain is built from TRBV25-1 and TRBJ2-1, with D possibly called TRBD1 or TRBD2 (6 bases each). Germline V gene sequence: CDR1 MGHDK, CDR2 SYGVNS. CDR3 length: 15 residues. V was pared by 4 bases and J by 0 bases, with 10 bases between. The CDR3 nucleotides are TGTGCCAGCAGTGTGGGGGGCTTCTCCTACAATGAGCAGTTCTTC. Protein: CASSVGGFSYNEQFF.

The CDR3 region has the DNA TGCAGTGCTAGAGAAGGCGGCGGACCTGAAGCTTTCTTT. Translation: CSAREGGGPEAFF. This chain uses TRBV20-1 with TRBJ1-1, with D uncertain. The germline V and J ends were trimmed by 0 bases and 6 bases, with 11 bases remaining between them. The germline V gene has CDR1 DFQATT and CDR2 SNEGSKA (reference sequence). This CDR3 spans 13 amino acids.

The chain uses TRBV7-9 and TRBJ1-6; 10 positions agree with TRBD1. V was pared by 1 base and J by 7 bases, with 10 bases of the junction left unmatched. This CDR3 is 18 amino acids long. Germline V gives CDR1 SEHNR, CDR2 FQNEAQ (reference sequence). The chain's CDR3 is CASSLVGGWGQGNSPLHF. DNA for the CDR3: TGTGCCAGCAGCTTAGTAGGGGGGTGGGGACAGGGGAATTCACCCCTCCACTTT.

Only a few counts were recorded for this clonotype. The CDR3 nucleotides are TGCAGCGTCGACCTTTCCGGGGGGTACCAAGAGACCCAGTACTTC. Its protein is CSVDLSGGYQETQYF. V and J are TRBV29-1 and TRBJ2-5; 7 bases map to TRBD2. Germline CDR1 SQVTM, CDR2 ANQGSEA. This CDR3 contains 15 residues. The V segment lost 6 bases and the J segment 0 bases; nucleotides outside the gene matches: 10.

The rearrangement joins TRBV20-1 to TRBJ1-5; unclear D gene. The ends were cut back, 3 bases at V and 0 bases at J, with 9 bases in the middle. CDR3 length: 14 residues. From germline, CDR1 is DFQATT and CDR2 SNEGSKA (reference sequence). The CDR3 is CSARSSYSNQPQHF. In DNA form, the CDR3 reads TGCAGTGCTAGGAGCAGCTATAGCAATCAGCCCCAGCATTTT.

J is TRBJ2-1 and V is TRBV11-2, with D maybe TRBD1 (6 bases). The ends were cut back, 1 base at V and 2 bases at J, with 12 bases in the middle. Germline V gene lookup returns CDR1 SGHAT and CDR2 FQNNGV. The CDR3 is made up of 16 amino acids. As DNA, the CDR3 is TGTGCCAGCAGCTTAGGGAGACAGGTCCCCTACAATGAGCAGTTCTTC. Its translation: CASSLGRQVPYNEQFF.

This clonotype was seen ten or more times. The chain combines TRBV5-1 with TRBJ2-1; possibly TRBD1 or TRBD2 for D (6 bases each). Trimming took 4 bases from V and 5 from J, leaving 22 bases between them. CDR1 is SGHRS, CDR2 YFSETQ, per germline. This CDR3 has 17 residues. The DNA of the CDR3 is TGCGCCAGCAGCAAGTTGTCAGGGGAAGGAGGGAACAATGAGCAGTTCTTC. Its protein product is CASSKLSGEGGNNEQFF. Full variable domain (rest looked up from reference TRBV5-1 and TRBJ2-1): KAGVTQTPRYLIKTRGQQVTLSCSPISGHRSVSWYQQTPGQGLQFLFEYFSETQRNKGNFPGRFSGRQFSNSRSEMNVSTLELGDSALYLCASSKLSGEGGNNEQFFGPGTRLTVL.

The chain carries TRBV4-1 and TRBJ2-7; D could derive from TRBD1 or TRBD2 (5 bases each). V was cut by 4 bases and J by 0 bases, with 13 bases left in between. The CDR3 has 15 residues. Germline lookup yields CDR1 MGHRA and CDR2 YSYEKL. CDR3 in DNA: TGCGCCAGCAGCCCCGCAATGGGGACCTCCTACGAGCAGTACTTC. Translated: CASSPAMGTSYEQYF.

The DNA of the CDR3 is TGTGCCAGCAGCCTACTCGGCGTGCGAGATACGCAGTATTTT. The encoded protein is CASSLLGVRDTQYF. The chain couples TRBV7-3 to TRBJ2-3; D gene uncertain. The germline CDR1 and CDR2 sequences are SGHTA and FQGTGA. The germline V and J ends were trimmed by 5 bases and 5 bases, with 14 bases remaining between them. This CDR3 is built from 14 residues.

The gene calls are TRBV7-9 and TRBJ1-1; D remains unclear. CDR1 and CDR2 from the germline V gene are SEHNR and FQNEAQ (reference sequence). The V and J ends lost 6 bases and 3 bases respectively, with 14 bases between them. The CDR3 length is 14 residues. The CDR3 spells CASRNVKIYTEAFF. The CDR3, as DNA: TGTGCCAGCAGGAATGTAAAAATTTACACTGAAGCTTTCTTT.

This clonotype was seen only a few times. The V call is TRBV11-2, the J call TRBJ2-7, with 7 bases identical to TRBD2. This CDR3 contains 15 residues. Germline CDR1 reads SGHAT; CDR2 reads FQNNGV. J lost 3 bases, V lost 2 bases, and 7 bases had no gene match. DNA of the CDR3: TGTGCCAGCAGCTTATGGGAGGGAGGAATCTACGAGCAGTACTTC. Protein product: CASSLWEGGIYEQYF.

The table lists this clonotype with a few counts. V is TRBV2 and J is TRBJ1-5, with TRBD1 matching 10 bases. V lost 6 bases, J lost 7 bases, and 6 bases stayed unmatched. Germline V gene lookup returns CDR1 SNHLY and CDR2 FYNNEI. The CDR3 totals 14 residues. The CDR3 DNA is TGTGCCAGCAGACCCGACAGGGGGCCACAGCCCCAGCATTTT. Encoded protein: CASRPDRGPQPQHF.

This clonotype turned up a few times. The chain joins TRBV3-1 to TRBJ2-6; 10 nucleotides line up with TRBD1. The germline V gene encodes CDR1 LGHDT and CDR2 YNNKEL (reference sequence). CDR3 length equals 17 residues. V lost 4 bases, J lost 0 bases, and 3 bases stayed unmatched. The CDR3 DNA sequence: TGTGCCAGCAGCCGACAGGGGGCTTCCTCTGGGGCCAACGTCCTGACTTTC. Its translation is CASSRQGASSGANVLTF.

This clonotype showed up many times. The chain employs TRBV7-2 and TRBJ2-3; D gene unclear. Germline V gene sequence: CDR1 SGHTA, CDR2 FQGNSA. CDR3 length: 15 residues. Trimming cost V 5 bases and J 2 bases, with 14 bases left between them. The CDR3 sequence: CASSPRAGYTDTQYF. DNA for the CDR3: TGTGCCAGCAGCCCAAGAGCAGGCTACACAGATACGCAGTATTTT. Filled out from reference TRBV7-2 and TRBJ2-3, the complete variable domain reads GAGVSQSPSNKVTEKGKDVELRCDPISGHTALYWYRQSLGQGLEFLIYFQGNSAPDKSGLPSDRFSAERTGGSVSTLTIQRTQQEDSAVYLCASSPRAGYTDTQYFGPGTRLTVL.

This clonotype was recorded at least ten times. The chain employs TRBV11-2 and TRBJ2-3, with TRBD2 identical over 9 bases. CDR3 length: 15 amino acids. J was trimmed by 3 bases and V by 1 base; bases with no gene match: 2. Germline lookup yields CDR1 SGHAT and CDR2 FQNNGV. The CDR3 here is CASSLGLAVTDTQYF. The CDR3 nucleotides are TGTGCCAGCAGCTTAGGACTAGCGGTTACAGATACGCAGTATTTT. Using reference TRBV11-2 and TRBJ2-3 for the parts outside the CDR3, the full variable domain is EAGVAQSPRYKIIEKRQSVAFWCNPISGHATLYWYQQILGQGPKLLIQFQNNGVVDDSQLPKDRFSAERLKGVDSTLKIQPAKLEDSAVYLCASSLGLAVTDTQYFGPGTRLTVL.

The chain employs TRBV20-1 and TRBJ2-5, with 7 bases that match TRBD1. Germline CDR1 DFQATT, CDR2 SNEGSKA (reference sequence). The V gene end was trimmed by 1 base and the J gene end by 2 bases; junction bases not matched to a gene: 7. CDR3 size: 15 residues. The CDR3 loop is CSARATGFGQETQYF. DNA for the CDR3: TGCAGTGCTAGAGCGACAGGGTTCGGGCAAGAGACCCAGTACTTC.

This clonotype came up a few times. The rearrangement links TRBV7-2 to TRBJ1-6; D remains ambiguous. V was cut by 6 bases and J by 8 bases, with 20 bases left in between. The CDR3 totals 16 residues. In germline, CDR1 is SGHTA, CDR2 FQGNSA. The CDR3 sequence: CASSLMGSVTHSPLHF. The CDR3 DNA sequence: TGTGCCAGCAGTCTCATGGGCAGCGTAACACATTCACCCCTCCACTTT.

V is TRBV4-3 and J is TRBJ1-2; weak D call: TRBD1 (5 bases). The CDR3 length is 15 residues. Trimming took 1 base from V and 2 from J, leaving 11 bases between them. Looked up from germline, CDR1 is LGHNA and CDR2 is YSLEER. The CDR3 DNA sequence: TGCGCCAGCAGCCAAGGAGACAGTAGGAACTATGGCTACACCTTC. It translates to CASSQGDSRNYGYTF.

This clonotype was seen only a few times. V is TRBV2 and J is TRBJ2-1, with a weak D call TRBD2 (6 bases). This CDR3 comprises 18 residues. From germline, CDR1 is SNHLY and CDR2 FYNNEI. The V end was cut by 0 bases, the J end by 5 bases, with 20 bases between. The CDR3 DNA follows: TGTGCCAGCAGTGAAGCGGGCGGGGACCCCACTGCGGACAATGAGCAGTTCTTC. It specifies CASSEAGGDPTADNEQFF.

This clonotype was detected only once. The chain links TRBV20-1 to TRBJ1-2; D is uncertain. Per the germline V gene, CDR1 is DFQATT and CDR2 is SNEGSKA (reference sequence). CDR3 length: 12 residues. Between the trimmed V and J ends, which lost 7 bases and 2 bases, there was a span of 11 bases. CDR3 residues: CSVSAGNYGYTF. The CDR3 DNA sequence: TGCAGTGTTTCGGCGGGGAACTATGGCTACACCTTC.

The V and J genes are TRBV29-1 and TRBJ2-1; D call uncertain. There are 12 residues in the CDR3. Looked up from germline, CDR1 is SQVTM and CDR2 is ANQGSEA. Trimming shortened V by 1 base and J by 7 bases, and 8 bases separated the two germline ends. The DNA for the CDR3 is TGCAGCGTTGAAGGTGCGACAAATGAGCAGTTCTTC. This gives the protein CSVEGATNEQFF.

This clonotype showed up many times. This chain joins TRBV12-3 or TRBV12-4 and TRBJ2-5; D is uncertain. CDR3 length: 13 residues. V lost 3 bases, J lost 1 base, and 6 bases lay in between. CDR3 amino acids: CASSLNPQETQYF. The CDR3 region has the DNA TGTGCCAGCAGTTTGAATCCCCAAGAGACCCAGTACTTC.

This clonotype has a handful of counts. The genes are TRBV18 and TRBJ1-2; no reliable D call. This CDR3 is built from 15 residues. CDR1 is KGHSH and CDR2 is LQKENI in the germline V gene. Trimming removed 3 bases at V and 4 bases at J, with 15 bases between. The CDR3 protein is CASSPREGIGYGYTF. CDR3 nucleotides: TGTGCCAGCTCACCCCGGGAAGGTATCGGCTATGGCTACACCTTC.